This T cell receptor beta chain is from a study of human T cells and chemical hapten exposure. General study results and limits: Expanded TCRs were compared with controls, and the expanded TCRs formed significantly more large CDR3 similarity clusters.

Stated time point: pre-sensitization, week 0. Treatment noted: therapeutic diphenylcyclopropenone sensitization with weekly scalp DPC. Blood, whole and unfractionated, served as the source for total RNA extraction. Authors' data handling: TCR counts had a median of 95,638 per sample and spanned 23,224 to 690,600. TCRdb ran MiXCR on the RACE reads and lists one entry per CDR3 protein. The V and J calls and clone size are TCRdb's, not the authors'. Here the sample spans 50,000 to 65,000 distinct CDR3 sequences, around 7% being singletons. This clonotype was observed a handful of times. What it binds is unknown. The specimen was whole blood, collected in connection with sensitization to the hapten diphenylcyclopropenone (DPC). This clonotype was sampled from a woman aged 25 to 39 with alopecia areata. Some clones in this sample may be carry-over from other donors' samples.

CDR3 loop: CASSRASGWKDTQYF. The DNA of the CDR3 is TGTGCCAGCAGCCGGGCTAGCGGGTGGAAAGATACGCAGTATTTT. The gene calls are TRBV14 and TRBJ2-3, with 8 bases lining up with TRBD2. The CDR3 consists of 15 residues. CDR1 and CDR2 from the germline V gene are SGHDN and FVKESK. The trim removed 4 bases at V and 5 bases at J, leaving 8 bases unmatched.